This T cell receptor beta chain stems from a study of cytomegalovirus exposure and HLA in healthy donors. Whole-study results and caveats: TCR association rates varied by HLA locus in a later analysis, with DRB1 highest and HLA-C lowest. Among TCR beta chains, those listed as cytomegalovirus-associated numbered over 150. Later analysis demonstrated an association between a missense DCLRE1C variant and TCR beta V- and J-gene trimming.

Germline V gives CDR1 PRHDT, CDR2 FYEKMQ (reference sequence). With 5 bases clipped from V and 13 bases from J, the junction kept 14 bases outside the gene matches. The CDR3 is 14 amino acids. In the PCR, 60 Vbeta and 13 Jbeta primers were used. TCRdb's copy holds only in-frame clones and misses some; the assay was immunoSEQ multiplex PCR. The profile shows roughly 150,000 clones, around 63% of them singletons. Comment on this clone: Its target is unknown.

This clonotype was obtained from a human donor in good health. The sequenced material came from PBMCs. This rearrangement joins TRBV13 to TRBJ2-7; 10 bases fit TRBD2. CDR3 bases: TGTGCCAGCAGCCAACCCCCCCCTAGCGGGAGTCAATACTTC. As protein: CASSQPPPSGSQYF.